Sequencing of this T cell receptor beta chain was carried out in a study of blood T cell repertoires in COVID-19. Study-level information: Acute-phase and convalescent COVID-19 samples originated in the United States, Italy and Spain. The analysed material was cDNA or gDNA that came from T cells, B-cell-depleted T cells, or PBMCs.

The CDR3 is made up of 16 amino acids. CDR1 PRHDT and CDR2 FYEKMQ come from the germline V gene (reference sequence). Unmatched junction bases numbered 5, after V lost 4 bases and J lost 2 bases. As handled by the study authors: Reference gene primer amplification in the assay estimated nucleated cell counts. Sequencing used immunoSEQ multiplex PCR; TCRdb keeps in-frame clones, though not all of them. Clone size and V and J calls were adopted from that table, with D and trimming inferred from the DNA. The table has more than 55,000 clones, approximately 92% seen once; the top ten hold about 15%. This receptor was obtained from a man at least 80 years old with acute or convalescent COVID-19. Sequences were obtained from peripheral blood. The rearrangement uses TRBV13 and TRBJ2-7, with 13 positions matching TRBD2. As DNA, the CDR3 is TGTGCCAGCAGCTCCCGAACTAGCGGGGGGGCCTACGAGCAGTACTTC. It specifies CASSSRTSGGAYEQYF.